The 4 T cell receptor beta chains below all came from one sample that was sequenced in a study of blood T cell repertoires in COVID-19. Clones were read by immunoSEQ multiplex PCR, and TCRdb kept only the in-frame ones, dropping some. Here the sample spans 70,000 or so clones, 85% to 90% being singletons. Sequenced: peripheral blood. The source of these receptors is a woman aged 80 or over with active COVID-19.

The rearrangement joins TRBV18 to TRBJ1-4; D is ambiguous. This CDR3 is built from 18 residues. Germline values: CDR1 KGHSH, CDR2 LQKENI. The ends were cut back, 4 bases at V and 6 bases at J, with 24 bases in the middle. The CDR3 bases are TGTGCCAGCTCACATACAAGATGGACTCCCGTTCTGGATGAAAAACTGTTTTTT. It specifies CASSHTRWTPVLDEKLFF.

This clone is judged medium-sized. The chain recombines TRBV5-6 with TRBJ2-7; D gene ambiguous. Germline-derived CDR1 and CDR2 are SGHDT and YYEEEE. V was shortened by 2 bases and J by 0 bases, with 9 bases between the two germline ends. The CDR3 loop spans 14 amino acids. CDR3 DNA sequence: TGTGCCAGCAGCTTAGATCCGGGCTCCTACGAGCAGTACTTC. Translated: CASSLDPGSYEQYF.

CDR3 nucleotide sequence: TGTGCCAGCAGCTTAACCGGGACAGCCTACGAGCAGTACTTC. Translation gives CASSLTGTAYEQYF. The gene calls are TRBV7-2 and TRBJ2-7, with 7 bases identical to TRBD1. The CDR3 covers 14 residues. CDR1 is SGHTA, CDR2 FQGNSA, per germline. V shed 2 bases and J 2 bases; nucleotides not matched to a gene: 3.

In nucleotides, the CDR3 is TGCGCCAGCAGCCGGGGGGGGCAACTGAACACTGAAGCTTTCTTT. This translates into CASSRGGQLNTEAFF. The rearrangement joins TRBV4-3 to TRBJ1-1; TRBD1 might be the D (6 bases). Germline CDR1 LGHNA, CDR2 YSLEER. V was shortened by 4 bases and J by 0 bases, with 12 bases between the two germline ends. This CDR3 spans 15 amino acids.